This T cell receptor beta chain was sequenced in a study of T cell repertoires in cytomegalovirus infection. This clonotype was seen more than once but under ten times. The antigen remains unidentified. One entry per CDR3 protein results from TCRdb running MiXCR on the reads. Of approximately 340,000 distinct CDR3 sequences detected, roughly 28% appear once; the ten largest clones hold around 19%. Sample: cultured PBMCs, taken from culture after CMV antigen stimulation. The clonotype originates from a human donor in good health (CMV status not recorded). Some clones in this sample may be carry-over from other donors' samples.

CDR3: CASRMDSQETQYF. CDR3 DNA: TGTGCCAGTAGAATGGACAGCCAAGAGACCCAGTACTTC. The rearrangement joins TRBV19 to TRBJ2-5, with TRBD1 as a possible D gene (6 bases). V was shortened by 6 bases and J by 1 base, with 9 bases between the two germline ends. Per the germline V gene, CDR1 is LNHDA and CDR2 is SQIVND (reference sequence). The CDR3 is 13 amino acids.